This T cell receptor beta chain derives from a study of T cells after posttransplantation cyclophosphamide. Here immunoSEQ multiplex PCR was the method, and the copy in TCRdb shows in-frame clones only, minus some. The repertoire holds 7,800 or so clones, 80% to 95% seen once, with roughly 3.9% in the top ten. Peripheral blood was collected from the related graft donor on the marrow donation day. As regards this clone: What it recognizes is unknown.

V dropped 2 bases and J dropped 7 bases, with 4 bases sitting between them. This CDR3 has 11 residues. CDR1 is SGHDT and CDR2 is YYEEEE in the germline V gene. Study-wide points: After PTCy, TRB diversity resembled that of CNI/methotrexate controls. Tissue-infiltrating T cells from skin or gut overlapped little with blood T cells.

This chain connects TRBV5-6 to TRBJ2-4; no clear D. The sequence was collected from a woman aged 50 to 60 in good health and a related stem cell transplant donor. Sequencing input: CD4+ T cells sorted from blood. CDR3 DNA sequence: TGTGCCAGCAGCTTTCGGAACATTCAGTACTTC. Residues: CASSFRNIQYF. The variable domain in full, with the rest retrieved from reference TRBV5-6 and TRBJ2-4, is DAGVTQSPTHLIKTRGQQVTLRCSPKSGHDTVSWYQQALGQGPQFIFQYYEEEERQRGNFPDRFSGHQFPNYSSELNVNALLLGDSALYLCASSFRNIQYFGAGTRLSVL.